This section outlines one T cell receptor beta chain sequence together with its context. Its specificity is not known. Assay: immunoSEQ multiplex PCR; the TCRdb copy retains only in-frame clones and omits some. The profile covers 130,000 to 150,000 clones, with about 91% appearing a single time and over 12% taken by the ten largest. CDR1 is SQVTM and CDR2 is ANQGSEA in the germline V gene. Trimming removed 6 bases at V and 2 bases at J, with 10 bases between. This CDR3 comprises 13 residues. This sample was included in a study of T cell responses to AZD1222 COVID-19 vaccine. Findings of the study overall: The donor group comprised mostly white British people and more females; the analysis possibly underestimated clonal diversity.

The TCR comes from an adult in good health. The chain employs TRBV29-1 and TRBJ2-2; perhaps TRBD1 as D (5 bases). This specimen was peripheral blood, taken on day 0 of AZD1222 vaccination. CDR3 residues: CSVAGFNTGELFF. DNA of the CDR3: TGCAGCGTCGCAGGGTTTAACACCGGGGAGCTGTTTTTT.